This T cell receptor beta chain was sequenced during a study of cytomegalovirus exposure and HLA in healthy donors. Study details: Counted in an early data release were some 81 million unique TCRs from HLA-typed donors.

60 Vbeta and 13 Jbeta primers were used in PCR. The assay was immunoSEQ multiplex PCR, and TCRdb's table has in-frame clones only and misses some. The data contain about 170,000 clones, about two thirds of them singletons. Study-wide results and caveats: The HLA-A and HLA-B alleles of most subjects were reportedly predicted accurately from TCR beta sequences. Serostatus for CMV was the only available immune exposure information.

As concerns this clone: Its specificity is unknown.

Trimming left V 7 bases short and J 10 bases short, with 14 bases between. Germline CDR1 is MNHEY and CDR2 is SMNVEV (reference sequence). The CDR3 sequence is 11 residues long. The sequenced sample consisted of PBMCs. This chain uses TRBV27 with TRBJ2-7; a weak D match, TRBD1 (6 bases). The receptor was isolated from a human donor in good health. CDR3 in amino acids: CASKEGTNQYF. Written as DNA, the CDR3 is TGTGCCAGCAAGGAAGGGACAAATCAGTACTTC.